The rows below give T cell receptor beta chains drawn from one sample of a study of cytomegalovirus exposure and HLA in healthy donors. The repertoire was sequenced with immunoSEQ multiplex PCR; TCRdb's copy has only in-frame clones and lacks some. The data hold 110,000 to 150,000 clones, with over 60% observed a single time. The specimen was PBMCs. The receptors here all came from a man aged 35-49 years in good health and CMV-seronegative. Each CDR3 is given with its conserved first and last residue.

v_call cdr3_aa
TRBV28 CASSLNSLLAPLHF
TRBV28 CASIDTGSGELFF
TRBV5-8 CASSLNTGGAYEQYF
TRBV10-3 CAISGGGGTQETQYF
TRBV21-1 CASSKVSPGGRNTIYF
TRBV6-6 CASSRLAGGRSNEQFF
TRBV29-1 CSGGDRDSYGYTF
TRBV30 CAWSPTSRIGNTIYF
TRBV15 CATSRVVEQSNQPQHF
TRBV10-3 CAIRESILGQANTEAFF
TRBV19 CASSMSTGGGAFF
TRBV6-5 CASSYRGPAAEAFF
TRBV9 CASSPTGGSTEAFF
TRBV4-3 CASSPDRGIGYEQYF
TRBV7-2 CASSLGQGYFTNEQFF
TRBV9 CASSVATEPYEQYF
TRBV30 CAWSVGTGSYEQYF
TRBV11-2 CASSLGPDGGEAFF
TRBV5-3 CARSLVTSGETQYF
TRBV20-1 CSAAADTQYF
TRBV6-5 CASSYLAGVEQFF
TRBV9 CASSVEGGGYEQYF
TRBV12-2 CASRLTGGQGAKGRRQPQHF
TRBV29-1 CSVEEGAGEQYF
TRBV2 CASSESGGGYNEQFF
TRBV7-6 CASSPDRLNQPQHF
TRBV6-1 CASSEEIVNTEAFF
TRBV5-4 CASSPGQGRSYEQYF
TRBV4-1 CASSQVRGANYGYPF
TRBV4-3 CASSQEWEWGNQPQHF
TRBV5-1 CASSTPGGETQYF
TRBV6-5 CASSLRQGALYGYTF
TRBV6-6 CASSYGSPDTQYF
TRBV19 CASSIRRTGTFLHTEAFF
TRBV9 CASSPTGYTEAFF
TRBV7-6 CASSQTLRGGRNTIYF
TRBV4-1 CASSPQVRNNQPQHF
TRBV7-2 CASSLGVAGYNEQFF
TRBV5-1 CASSLVSDTDTQYF
TRBV2 CASSGRQVWDEKLFF
TRBV6-5 CASSYGWQGSYGYTF
TRBV27 CASSFHRGRNQPQHF
TRBV11-2 CASSLAGSADTEAFF
TRBV27 CASSLVRPGEEAFF
TRBV29-1 CSVEERLGHSYEQYF
TRBV6-5 CASSYSSKGDTDTQYF
TRBV19 CASSPLAVLGQETQYF
TRBV28 CASSLYSREINQPQHF
TRBV19 CASSMVGNRGQPQHF
TRBV19 CASSIDREGGYTF
TRBV28 CASRTGTGFSYEQYF
TRBV4-1 CASSQRDRSNQPQHF
TRBV29-1 CSAQLTGGGDYPF
TRBV6-6 CASSLLAGGVNEQFF